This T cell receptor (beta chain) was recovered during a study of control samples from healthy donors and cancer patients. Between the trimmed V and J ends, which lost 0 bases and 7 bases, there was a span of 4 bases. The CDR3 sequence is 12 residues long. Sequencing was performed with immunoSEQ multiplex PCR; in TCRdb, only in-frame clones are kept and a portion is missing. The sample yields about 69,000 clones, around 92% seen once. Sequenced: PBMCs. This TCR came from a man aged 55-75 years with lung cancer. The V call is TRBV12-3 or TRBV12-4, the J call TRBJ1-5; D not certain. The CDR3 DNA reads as TGTGCCAGCAGTTTAGCGACCCAGCCCCAGCATTTT. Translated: CASSLATQPQHF.